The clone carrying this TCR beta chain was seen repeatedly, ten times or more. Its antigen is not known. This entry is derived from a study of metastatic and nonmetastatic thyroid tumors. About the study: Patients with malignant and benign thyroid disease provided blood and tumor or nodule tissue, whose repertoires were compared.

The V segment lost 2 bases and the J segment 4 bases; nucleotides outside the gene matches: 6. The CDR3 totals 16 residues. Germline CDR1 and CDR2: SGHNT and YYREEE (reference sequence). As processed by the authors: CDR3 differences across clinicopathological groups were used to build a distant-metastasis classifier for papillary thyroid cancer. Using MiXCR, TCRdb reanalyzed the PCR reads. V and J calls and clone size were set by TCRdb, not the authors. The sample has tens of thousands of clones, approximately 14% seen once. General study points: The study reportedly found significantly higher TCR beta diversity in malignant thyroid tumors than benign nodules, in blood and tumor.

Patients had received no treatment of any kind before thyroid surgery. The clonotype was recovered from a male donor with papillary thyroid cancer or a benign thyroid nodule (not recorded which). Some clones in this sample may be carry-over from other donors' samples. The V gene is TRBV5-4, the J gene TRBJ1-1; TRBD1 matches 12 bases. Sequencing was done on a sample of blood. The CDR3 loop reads CASSLPLGQGATEAFF. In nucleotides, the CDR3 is TGTGCCAGCAGCTTACCTTTGGGACAGGGGGCCACTGAAGCTTTCTTT. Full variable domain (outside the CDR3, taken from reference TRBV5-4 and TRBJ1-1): ETGVTQSPTHLIKTRGQQVTLRCSSQSGHNTVSWYQQALGQGPQFIFQYYREEENGRGNFPPRFSGLQFPNYSSELNVNALELDDSALYLCASSLPLGQGATEAFFGQGTRLTVV.